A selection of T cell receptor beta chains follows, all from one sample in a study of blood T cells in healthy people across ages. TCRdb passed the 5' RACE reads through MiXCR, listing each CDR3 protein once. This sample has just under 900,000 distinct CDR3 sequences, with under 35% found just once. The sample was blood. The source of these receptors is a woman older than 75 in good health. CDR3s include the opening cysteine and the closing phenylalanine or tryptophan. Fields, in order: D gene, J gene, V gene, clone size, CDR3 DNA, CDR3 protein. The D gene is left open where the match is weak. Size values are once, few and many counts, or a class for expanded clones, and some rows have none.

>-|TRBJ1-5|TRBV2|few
TGTGCCAGCAGTAAGGCCCGGCAGGGCGGCAATCAGCCCCAGCATTTT
CASSKARQGGNQPQHF
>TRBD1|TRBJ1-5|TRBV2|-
TGTGCCAGCAGCCCACAGGGGAGGGCGGATCAGCCCCAGCATTTT
CASSPQGRADQPQHF
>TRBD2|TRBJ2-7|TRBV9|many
TGTGCCAGCAGCGTATCAGGACTAGACGAGCAGTACTTC
CASSVSGLDEQYF
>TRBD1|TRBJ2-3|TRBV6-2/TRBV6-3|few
TGTGCCAGCGGGAGACAGGGGCGGACAGATACGCAGTATTTT
CASGRQGRTDTQYF
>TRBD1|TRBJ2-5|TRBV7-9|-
TGTGCCAGCAGCCCCTGGACAGGGGGTGCGGCCCAGTACTTC
CASSPWTGGAAQYF
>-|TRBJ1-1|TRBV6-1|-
TGTGCCAGCAGTGAAGCCGGCCGGGGAACTGAAGCTTTCTTT
CASSEAGRGTEAFF
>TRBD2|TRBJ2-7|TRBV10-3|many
TGTGCCATCAGCCCCGTCGCGGGGGGGGCTTACGAGCAGTACTTC
CAISPVAGGAYEQYF
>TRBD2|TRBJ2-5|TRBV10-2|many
TGCGCCAGCAGTTTATCTAGCGGGGGTTGGGAAGAGACCCAGTACTTC
CASSLSSGGWEETQYF
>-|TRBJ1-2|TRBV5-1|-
TGCGCCAGCAGCTCCGGACAGTATCCTTCTAACTATGGCTACACCTTC
CASSSGQYPSNYGYTF
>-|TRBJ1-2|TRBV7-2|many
TGTGCCAGCAGCTTCACCGGACAGTCCTCTCTGGGCTACACCTTC
CASSFTGQSSLGYTF
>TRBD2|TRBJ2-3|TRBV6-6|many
TGTGCTACGGCGCGGCTAGCGGGGGGGCAGGGAACAGATACGCAGTATTTT
CATARLAGGQGTDTQYF
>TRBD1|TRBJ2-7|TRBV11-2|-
TGTGCCAGCAGCCAGGACAGGGGGCAGGCCTACGAGCAGTACTTC
CASSQDRGQAYEQYF
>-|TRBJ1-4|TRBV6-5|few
TGTGCCAGCAAGCGGTTCACTAATGAAAAACTGTTTTTT
CASKRFTNEKLFF
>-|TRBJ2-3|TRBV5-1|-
TGCGCCAGCGCGGGACGCACGTCGGGGACAGATACGCAGTATTTT
CASAGRTSGTDTQYF
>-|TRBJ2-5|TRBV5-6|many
TGTGCCAGCAGCTTGAATCGACAGGTTGGAGAGACCCAGTACTTC
CASSLNRQVGETQYF
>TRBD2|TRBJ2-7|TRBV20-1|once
TGCAGTGCTCCTACTAGCGGGAGTTACGAGCAGTACTTC
CSAPTSGSYEQYF
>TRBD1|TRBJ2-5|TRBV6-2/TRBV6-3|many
TGTGCCAGCACCTGGACAGGGAAGCAAGAGACCCAGTACTTC
CASTWTGKQETQYF
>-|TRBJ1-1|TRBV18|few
TGTGCCAGCTCACCCACGGCGATAGGGGCTAGGAAAACTGAAGCTTTCTTT
CASSPTAIGARKTEAFF
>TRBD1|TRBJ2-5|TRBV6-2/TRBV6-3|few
TGTGCCAGCAGCCGGGACAGTCCCCGGGAGACCCAGTACTTC
CASSRDSPRETQYF
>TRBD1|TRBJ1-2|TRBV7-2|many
TGTGCCAGCAGCTTTACAGGGGTGGACTATGGCTACACCTTC
CASSFTGVDYGYTF
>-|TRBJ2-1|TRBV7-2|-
TGTGCCAGCAGCCCGAGGGGTGGAGCGGAGAGCTCCTACAATGAGCAGTTCTTC
CASSPRGGAESSYNEQFF
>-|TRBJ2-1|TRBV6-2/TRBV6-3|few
TGTGCCAGCAGGTTCAGGGAGGTGGGATACAATGAGCAGTTCTTC
CASRFREVGYNEQFF
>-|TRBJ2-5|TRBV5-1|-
TGCGCCAGCAGCTCGTTCGAGACAGGCGGGGAGACCCAGTACTTC
CASSSFETGGETQYF
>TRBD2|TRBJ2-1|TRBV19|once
TGTGCCTCGTTGCGGGCTAGCGGGGGTCCCCCTAGCTCCTACAATGAGCAGTTCTTC
CASLRASGGPPSSYNEQFF
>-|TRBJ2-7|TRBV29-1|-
TGCAGCGTCCAAGCCCCGGGACAAACTGTCTACGAGCAGTACTTC
CSVQAPGQTVYEQYF
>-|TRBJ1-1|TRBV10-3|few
TGTGCCATCAGTGGGACAAACACTGAAGCTTTCTTT
CAISGTNTEAFF
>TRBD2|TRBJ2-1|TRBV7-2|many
TGTGCCAGCAGCTCCACCCTGACTAGCGTTTACAATGAGCAGTTCTTC
CASSSTLTSVYNEQFF
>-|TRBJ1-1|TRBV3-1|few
TGTGCCAGCAACTCACTTCAAGGAGCTTTCTTT
CASNSLQGAFF
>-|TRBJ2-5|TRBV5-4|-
TGTGCCAGCAGCTTCGGATGGGGAGAGACCCAGTACTTC
CASSFGWGETQYF
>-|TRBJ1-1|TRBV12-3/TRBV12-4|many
TGTGCCAGCAGCCCCGGGCCAGTAGCTGAAGCTTTCTTT
CASSPGPVAEAFF
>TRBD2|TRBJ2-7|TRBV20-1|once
TGCAGTGCTCCCCCACCCCGGGCTAGCGGTTCCTACGAGCAGTACTTC
CSAPPPRASGSYEQYF
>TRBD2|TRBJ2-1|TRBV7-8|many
TGTGCCAGCAACACCCTTACTAGCGGTGGTTACAATGAGCAGTTCTTC
CASNTLTSGGYNEQFF
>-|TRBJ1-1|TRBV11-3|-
TGTGCCAGCAGCTCCCACCTCCAGAACACTGAAGCTTTCTTT
CASSSHLQNTEAFF
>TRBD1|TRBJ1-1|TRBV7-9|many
TGTGCCAGCAGCGCGGGGACAGCGAACACTGAAGCTTTCTTT
CASSAGTANTEAFF
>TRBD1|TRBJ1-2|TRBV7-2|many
TGTGCCAGCAGCTTAGGGCTGGACAGGGGACTCTATGGCTACACCTTC
CASSLGLDRGLYGYTF
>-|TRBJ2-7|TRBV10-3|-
TGTGCCATCAGTGGACTGGGACGGGGGGCACACGAGCAGTACTTC
CAISGLGRGAHEQYF
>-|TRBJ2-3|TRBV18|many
TGTGCCAGCTCAATAGGGGATACGCAGTATTTT
CASSIGDTQYF
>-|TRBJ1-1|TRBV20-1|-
TGCAGTGCTAGAGATCAACGGCAGAACACTGAAGCTTTCTTT
CSARDQRQNTEAFF
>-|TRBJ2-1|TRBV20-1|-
TGCAGTGCTAGAGGAGGCTACCGGGAAAGCTACAATGAGCAGTTCTTC
CSARGGYRESYNEQFF
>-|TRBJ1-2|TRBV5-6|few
TGTGCCAGCAGCTTGGGAAGCGGGGGGCGGAACTATGGCTACACCTTC
CASSLGSGGRNYGYTF
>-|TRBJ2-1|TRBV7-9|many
TGTGCCAGCAGCTCCCGAGATGAGCAGTTCTTC
CASSSRDEQFF
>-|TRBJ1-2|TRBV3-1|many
TGTGCCAGCAGCCAAGAGGGAAGACTAGGCGGTGGCTACACCTTC
CASSQEGRLGGGYTF